The 21 T cell receptor beta chains in this list originate from one sample, sequenced in a study of T cell changes during pregnancy in multiple sclerosis. Sequencing was performed with immunoSEQ multiplex PCR; in TCRdb, only in-frame clones are kept and a portion is missing. The table includes some 30,000 clones, around 92% detected once. The specimen was CD8+ T cells from peripheral blood mononuclear cells, collected in the second trimester of pregnancy. The origin of the receptors is a female donor in good health, enrolled as a control in a pregnancy study.

This chain links TRBV7-9 with TRBJ2-2, with 11 nucleotides matching TRBD1. V shed 4 bases, J shed 3 bases, and the junction held 7 bases outside the gene matches. CDR3 length: 17 amino acids. The germline V gene encodes CDR1 SEHNR and CDR2 FQNEAQ (reference sequence). The chain's CDR3 is CASSSRPDRGHTGELFF. CDR3 DNA: TGTGCCAGCAGCTCCCGGCCGGACAGGGGGCACACCGGGGAGCTGTTTTTT.

The CDR3 is CASSYQAGGAEQYF. CDR3 sequence (DNA): TGTGCCAGCAGTTATCAAGCAGGGGGCGCCGAGCAGTACTTC. The chain links TRBV27 to TRBJ2-7; the match to TRBD1 covers 8 bases. The CDR3 runs 14 residues. With V trimmed by 4 bases and J by 6 bases, 8 bases remained unmatched. Germline CDR1 MNHEY, CDR2 SMNVEV (reference sequence).

The CDR3 nucleotides read TGTGCCAGCAGCTTAGAGAACAGGGATGGCTACACCTTC. Its translation: CASSLENRDGYTF. The gene calls are TRBV7-9 and TRBJ1-2; tentatively, D is TRBD1 (6 bases). The CDR3 is 13 residues long. V lost 1 base to trimming and J lost 6 bases, with 9 bases between them. The germline V gene encodes CDR1 SEHNR and CDR2 FQNEAQ (reference sequence). Based on the CDR3 plus reference TRBV7-9 and TRBJ1-2, the full variable domain is DTGVSQNPRHKITKRGQNVTFRCDPISEHNRLYWYRQTLGQGPEFLTYFQNEAQLEKSRLLSDRFSAERPKGSFSTLEIQRTEQGDSAMYLCASSLENRDGYTFGSGTRLTVV.

The V and J genes are TRBV5-6 and TRBJ2-7; a possible D gene is TRBD1 (5 bases). This CDR3 region has 15 residues. The germline CDR1 and CDR2 sequences are SGHDT and YYEEEE. V was shortened by 5 bases and J by 4 bases, with 19 bases between the two germline ends. CDR3 protein: CASSFARASLYEQYF. CDR3 bases: TGTGCCAGCAGTTTTGCCAGGGCATCCCTATACGAGCAGTACTTC.

This chain connects TRBV27 to TRBJ2-7; 10 nucleotides line up with TRBD1. CDR1 and CDR2 from the germline V gene are MNHEY and SMNVEV (reference sequence). Trimming removed 6 bases from V and 6 bases from J; junction bases left unmatched: 14. CDR3 length: 16 residues. CDR3 sequence (DNA): TGTGCCAGCAGACCAACCCCGACAGGGGGCATGGGCGAGCAGTACTTC. Its translation: CASRPTPTGGMGEQYF.

The chain couples TRBV19 to TRBJ1-5, with D maybe TRBD1 (5 bases). The CDR3 consists of 16 residues. Germline V CDR1 and CDR2: LNHDA, SQIVND (reference sequence). Trimming stripped 2 bases from V and 5 bases from J, with 16 bases between. The CDR3 DNA reads TGTGCCAGTAGTATACCGGGGGAGGAGGCTTATCAGCCCCAGCATTTT. It translates to CASSIPGEEAYQPQHF.

The V gene is TRBV27, the J gene TRBJ1-1, with 7 bases fitting TRBD1. The CDR3 consists of 13 residues. V lost 7 bases, J lost 10 bases, and 12 bases stayed unmatched. Looked up from germline, CDR1 is MNHEY and CDR2 is SMNVEV (reference sequence). For the CDR3, the DNA is TGTGCCAGCATCACCGGGACAGAACTTGGAGCTTTCTTT. Encoded protein: CASITGTELGAFF.

V usage is TRBV4-1 and J usage is TRBJ1-1, with TRBD1 as a possible D gene (5 bases). The CDR3 runs 15 residues. V gave up 0 bases and J gave up 5 bases, with 13 bases separating them. Germline V CDR1 and CDR2: MGHRA, YSYEKL. CDR3 nucleotides: TGCGCCAGCAGCCAAGACCCCTCGGGGGGAACTGAAGCTTTCTTT. This encodes CASSQDPSGGTEAFF.

V usage is TRBV30 and J usage is TRBJ1-3; the D gene is possibly TRBD1 (5 bases). The CDR3 spans 15 residues. In germline, CDR1 is GTSNPN, CDR2 SVGIG (reference sequence). The V end was cut by 0 bases, the J end by 2 bases, with 11 bases between. The CDR3 DNA is TGTGCCTGGAGTGTAATGCAGGGTACTGGAAACACCATATATTTT. This codes for CAWSVMQGTGNTIYF.

This chain uses TRBV6-4 with TRBJ2-2; D possibly corresponds to TRBD1 (6 bases). Trimming pared 4 bases from V and 3 bases from J, leaving 6 bases between. From germline, CDR1 is MRHNA and CDR2 SNTAGT. The CDR3 extends over 13 amino acids. The DNA for the CDR3 is TGTGCCAGCAGTGCAGGGGACACCGGGGAGCTGTTTTTT. Protein product: CASSAGDTGELFF.

The V call is TRBV4-3, the J call TRBJ1-3; D call uncertain. This CDR3 comprises 16 residues. The V and J ends lost 0 bases and 4 bases respectively, with 13 bases between them. From germline, CDR1 is LGHNA and CDR2 YSLEER. CDR3: CASSQDRAGGGNTIYF. The CDR3 DNA reads as TGCGCCAGCAGCCAAGATAGGGCAGGAGGCGGAAACACCATATATTTT.

The chain employs TRBV25-1 and TRBJ1-3; weak D call: TRBD1 (5 bases). With 3 bases removed from V and 4 bases from J, the gap between germline ends came to 13 bases. The CDR3 totals 15 residues. The germline CDR1 and CDR2 sequences are MGHDK and SYGVNS. The CDR3 nucleotides read TGTGCCAGCAGTGATCCCCCAGGGCAAGGAAACACCATATATTTT. It yields the protein CASSDPPGQGNTIYF.

This rearrangement joins TRBV4-3 to TRBJ2-7, with D perhaps TRBD2 (7 bases). With 3 bases removed from V and 6 bases from J, the gap between germline ends came to 18 bases. The germline V gene has CDR1 LGHNA and CDR2 YSLEER. This CDR3 has 15 residues. The CDR3 protein is CASSHLLGGDSEQYF. The CDR3 coding sequence is TGCGCCAGCAGCCATTTGTTAGGGGGGGATTCCGAGCAGTACTTC.

The V and J genes are TRBV9 and TRBJ2-3; 7 nucleotides agree with TRBD1. This CDR3 has 14 amino acids. The germline V gene has CDR1 SGDLS and CDR2 YYNGEE. The V and J ends lost 0 bases and 3 bases, in that order; junction bases with no gene match: 1. CDR3 region: CASSVEGATDTQYF. In DNA, the CDR3 is TGTGCCAGCAGCGTAGAGGGGGCTACAGATACGCAGTATTTT.

The count of this clone is one. At one of its ends the junction is not consistent with the germline gene, which may arise from a read error. DNA for the CDR3: TGTGCCAGCAGCTCCCAGTCCCAGGGAAGGCTTTTT. This sequence encodes CASSSQSQGRLF. This sequence joins TRBV7-9 and TRBJ1-4, with a tentative D call TRBD1 (5 bases). CDR1 is SEHNR and CDR2 is FQNEAQ in the germline V gene (reference sequence). This CDR3 has 12 amino acids.

The rearrangement uses TRBV10-3 and TRBJ2-7, with a possible D match to TRBD2 (6 bases). The CDR3 runs 16 residues. V lost 4 bases and J lost 0, with 16 bases in between. Germline V CDR1 and CDR2: ENHRY, SYGVKD. In DNA, the CDR3 is TGTGCCATCAGTGGACGGACGGGGGTGAGCTCCTACGAGCAGTACTTC. Its translation: CAISGRTGVSSYEQYF.

V gene TRBV5-1 combines with J gene TRBJ1-4; TRBD1 aligns across 7 bases. The junction had 4 bases not matched to a gene; V was cut back by 3 bases and J by 5 bases. The CDR3 has 14 residues. Germline V gene sequence: CDR1 SGHRS, CDR2 YFSETQ. The CDR3 sequence: CASSSQGLNEKLFF. CDR3 DNA sequence: TGCGCCAGCAGCTCACAGGGGCTAAATGAAAAACTGTTTTTT.

The V and J genes are TRBV27 and TRBJ1-1, with D tentatively TRBD1 (6 bases). Between the trimmed V and J ends, which lost 5 bases and 8 bases, there was a span of 12 bases. The CDR3 runs 12 residues. Germline CDR1 reads MNHEY; CDR2 reads SMNVEV (reference sequence). CDR3 bases: TGTGCCAGCAGTCCCTCAGGGGCAGAAGCTTTCTTT. Amino acid sequence: CASSPSGAEAFF.

The genes are TRBV9 and TRBJ2-5, with 11 bases identical to TRBD2. The last part of the DNA fits TRBJ2-7 better; the J call may be wrong. CDR3 length: 15 residues. CDR1 is SGDLS and CDR2 is YYNGEE in the germline V gene. Written as DNA, the CDR3 is TGTGCCAGCAGCGTATCTAGCGGGGGGATCTACGAGCAGTACTTC. This codes for CASSVSSGGIYEQYF.

The rearrangement uses TRBV7-3 and TRBJ2-7, with D uncertain. CDR1 and CDR2 (germline): SGHTA, FQGTGA. Trimming shortened V by 1 base and J by 0 bases, and 4 bases separated the two germline ends. This CDR3 spans 13 amino acids. The CDR3 DNA reads TGTGCCAGCAGCTTAAGTAGCTCCTACGAGCAGTACTTC. Its translation is CASSLSSSYEQYF.

The chain is built from TRBV6-1 and TRBJ2-5; 8 nucleotides align to TRBD2. Germline lookup yields CDR1 MNHNS and CDR2 SASEGT. The CDR3 is 15 residues long. V lost 6 bases to trimming and J lost 3 bases; unmatched junction nucleotides: 9. CDR3 sequence: CASRTGTSPEETQYF. DNA for the CDR3: TGTGCCAGCAGGACGGGGACTAGTCCGGAAGAGACCCAGTACTTC.